This T cell receptor beta chain was found in a study of early T cells in non-severe SARS-CoV-2 infection. Study-wide context: Chains were unpaired, as sequencing was done on bulk RNA from unsorted whole blood. Broader study findings: Anti-spike CD8 responses were favored by VDJdb matching, which missed private and CD4 specificities.

The table lists this clonotype with many counts. Its specificity is not known. Unique molecular identifiers (one per individual cDNA molecule) were attached. TCRdb redid the calling of the 5' RACE reads with MiXCR, one entry per CDR3 protein. The table records fewer than 35,000 distinct CDR3 sequences, approximately 6% of them present only once. Germline V gene sequence: CDR1 SQVTM, CDR2 ANQGSEA. V dropped 4 bases and J dropped 1 base, with 4 bases sitting between them. The CDR3 is 11 amino acids. Sequencing was performed on whole blood. The V gene is TRBV29-1, the J gene TRBJ1-1; D unclear. This TCR derives from an adult who was a healthcare worker with PCR-confirmed SARS-CoV-2 infection or an uninfected control (not recorded which). The CDR3 DNA reads as TGCAGCGTTGGACAGAACACTGAAGCTTTCTTT. Translation: CSVGQNTEAFF.